The 17 T cell receptor beta chains below were found in one sample sequenced in a study of shared clonotypes between healthy human individuals. Repertoires were generated with immunoSEQ multiplex PCR, while TCRdb's copy carries only in-frame clones and drops some. The sample lists roughly 2.4 million clones, more than 90% occurring once. Sequenced sample: naive CD4+ T cells sorted from blood. Specified subset: CD45RA+ positively selected. The receptors come from a man between 18 and 35 years old in good health.

The chain links TRBV11-2 to TRBJ2-1; 7 nucleotides align to TRBD2. Germline CDR1 reads SGHAT; CDR2 reads FQNNGV. The ends lost 2 bases at V and 9 bases at J; junction bases unmatched: 10. The CDR3 runs 15 residues. The CDR3 region is CASSLWASGRGEQFF. The CDR3 coding sequence is TGTGCCAGCAGCTTATGGGCCTCGGGGAGGGGTGAGCAGTTCTTC.

The rearrangement joins TRBV4-1 to TRBJ1-2; D unclear. CDR1 MGHRA and CDR2 YSYEKL come from the germline V gene. Trimming shortened V by 4 bases and J by 1 base, and 13 bases separated the two germline ends. The CDR3 is made up of 15 amino acids. In DNA form, the CDR3 reads TGCGCCAGCAGCCTGACCGTCCGGGATAACTATGGCTACACCTTC. Translating gives CASSLTVRDNYGYTF.

This rearrangement joins TRBV5-1 to TRBJ2-7; TRBD2 matches at 9 bases. The CDR3 extends over 15 amino acids. J lost 0 bases, V lost 2 bases, and 3 bases had no gene match. Germline loops: CDR1 SGHRS, CDR2 YFSETQ. CDR3 sequence: CASSFSSGSSYEQYF. In DNA form, the CDR3 reads TGCGCCAGCAGCTTTAGTAGCGGGAGCTCCTACGAGCAGTACTTC.

This clone was counted a single time. V is TRBV30 and J is TRBJ1-5, with a weak D call TRBD1 (5 bases). The V gene's germline CDR1 is GTSNPN and CDR2 SVGIG (reference sequence). CDR3 length: 13 amino acids. As DNA, the CDR3 is TGTGCTTTCTCGGGGGGTAGGAATCAGCCCCAGCATTTT. Protein sequence: CAFSGGRNQPQHF. The full variable domain, its missing parts supplied by reference TRBV30 and TRBJ1-5, is SQTIHQWPATLVQPVGSPLSLECTVEGTSNPNLYWYRQAAGRGLQLLFYSVGIGQISSEVPQNLSASRPQDRQFILSSKKLLLSDSGFYLCAFSGGRNQPQHFGDGTRLSIL.

The chain carries TRBV5-1 and TRBJ2-7; TRBD1 agrees at 7 bases. V dropped 4 bases and J dropped 2; count of bases not matched to a gene: 6. The CDR3 has 14 residues. Looked up from germline, CDR1 is SGHRS and CDR2 is YFSETQ. CDR3 sequence: CASSVTGPTYEQYF. The CDR3 DNA sequence: TGCGCCAGCAGCGTGACAGGGCCGACCTACGAGCAGTACTTC.

On this clone itself: Other nucleotide sequences in the sample specify the same CDR3. Here the CDR3 reads CASSPLGSGGDTQYF. The CDR3 coding sequence is TGTGCCAGCTCACCACTGGGATCAGGGGGAGATACGCAGTATTTT. This chain links TRBV18 with TRBJ2-3, with 7 positions matching TRBD1. The CDR3 has 15 amino acids. V gave up 1 base and J gave up 5 bases; unmatched junction bases: 6. Germline CDR1 and CDR2: KGHSH and LQKENI.

The chain employs TRBV5-6 and TRBJ1-5, with a tentative D call TRBD1 (5 bases). The V gene lost 1 base and the J gene lost 6 bases, with 14 bases spanning the gap. Germline lookup yields CDR1 SGHDT and CDR2 YYEEEE. CDR3 length: 15 residues. CDR3 sequence: CASSLRGVNPQPQHF. In DNA, the CDR3 is TGTGCCAGCAGCTTGAGAGGGGTCAATCCTCAGCCCCAGCATTTT.

With regard to this clone: The identical CDR3 is also encoded by other nucleotide sequences in the sample. The chain carries TRBV5-1 and TRBJ1-2; D remains ambiguous. Germline CDR1 SGHRS, CDR2 YFSETQ. V was shortened by 0 bases and J by 1 base, with 4 bases between the two germline ends. The CDR3 is 13 amino acids. For the CDR3, the DNA is TGCGCCAGCAGCTTGGCGGGTAACTATGGCTACACCTTC. It yields the protein CASSLAGNYGYTF.

The gene calls are TRBV28 and TRBJ1-3, with a possible D match to TRBD1 (5 bases). Germline V gene lookup returns CDR1 MDHEN and CDR2 SYDVKM. The ends were cut back, 6 bases at V and 3 bases at J, with 15 bases in the middle. The CDR3 has 15 residues. The CDR3 region is CASSEPGTIGNTIYF. The CDR3 DNA sequence: TGTGCCAGCAGCGAACCGGGGACCATTGGAAACACCATATATTTT.

As for this clone: The sample carries other DNA sequences with the same CDR3. V gene TRBV2 combines with J gene TRBJ2-3; D possibly corresponds to TRBD2 (5 bases). The germline CDR1 and CDR2 sequences are SNHLY and FYNNEI. The CDR3 loop spans 15 amino acids. Trimming stripped 2 bases from V and 0 bases from J, with 9 bases between. In DNA, the CDR3 is TGTGCCAGCAGTGAACTGGGGAGTAGCACAGATACGCAGTATTTT. This gives the protein CASSELGSSTDTQYF.

On this clone: Other DNA sequences from this sample encode an identical CDR3 as well. CDR3 sequence reads: CASSPRQGEETQYF. For the CDR3, the DNA is TGTGCCAGCTCACCACGCCAGGGGGAAGAGACCCAGTACTTC. This chain joins TRBV18 and TRBJ2-5, with 7 bases matching TRBD1. The CDR3 length is 14 residues. Per the germline V gene, CDR1 is KGHSH and CDR2 is LQKENI. The J segment lost 3 bases and the V segment lost 1 base, leaving 2 bases of the junction unmatched.

The rearrangement links TRBV5-1 to TRBJ1-6; TRBD1 aligns across 7 bases. The CDR3 loop spans 14 amino acids. CDR1 SGHRS and CDR2 YFSETQ come from the germline V gene. Trimming at V came to 2 bases and at J to 7 bases, leaving 3 bases not matched to a gene. The CDR3 region has the DNA TGCGCCAGCAGCTTCGACAGGGCCAATTCACCCCTCCACTTT. Translation gives CASSFDRANSPLHF.

The chain combines TRBV28 with TRBJ1-5; possible D gene TRBD1, 5 bases. Trimming pared 1 base from V and 2 bases from J, leaving 9 bases between. The germline CDR1 and CDR2 sequences are MDHEN and SYDVKM. The CDR3 has 15 residues. Written as DNA, the CDR3 is TGTGCCAGCAGTTTATTAGGGGAGGGCAATCAGCCCCAGCATTTT. Amino acid sequence: CASSLLGEGNQPQHF.

The rearrangement joins TRBV30 to TRBJ1-6; 8 bases are shared with TRBD1. V lost 4 bases and J lost 7; bases outside the gene matches: 15. CDR1 and CDR2 from the germline V gene are GTSNPN and SVGIG (reference sequence). This CDR3 is 17 amino acids long. In DNA, the CDR3 is TGTGCCTGGACCGGGGGGGGCAGGGGGCGTTTGAATTCACCCCTCCACTTT. Its protein product is CAWTGGGRGRLNSPLHF.

This clone was picked up one time. V usage is TRBV5-1 and J usage is TRBJ2-2; D ambiguous. Germline values: CDR1 SGHRS, CDR2 YFSETQ. Trimming left V 0 bases short and J 4 bases short, with 7 bases between. The CDR3 runs 14 residues. The CDR3 sequence is CASSLGAITGELFF. The CDR3 DNA follows: TGCGCCAGCAGCTTGGGTGCGATCACCGGGGAGCTGTTTTTT.

This chain connects TRBV6-4 to TRBJ2-5; 8 bases match TRBD2. The CDR3 covers 18 residues. V gave up 0 bases and J gave up 5 bases; unmatched junction bases: 14. The germline V gene encodes CDR1 MRHNA and CDR2 SNTAGT. The DNA for the CDR3 is TGTGCCAGCAGTGACTCGAGAGGGCAGCGGGAGCGGCGGGAGACCCAGTACTTC. This sequence encodes CASSDSRGQRERRETQYF.

This chain links TRBV10-2 with TRBJ2-2, with TRBD2 identical over 7 bases. The CDR3 is 14 amino acids. Losses at the gene ends were 5 bases for V and 2 bases for J; bases not matched to a gene: 2. Germline values: CDR1 WSHSY, CDR2 SAAADI. Here the CDR3 DNA reads TGCGCCAGCAGTCTAGCGGTTAACACCGGGGAGCTGTTTTTT. Translating gives CASSLAVNTGELFF.